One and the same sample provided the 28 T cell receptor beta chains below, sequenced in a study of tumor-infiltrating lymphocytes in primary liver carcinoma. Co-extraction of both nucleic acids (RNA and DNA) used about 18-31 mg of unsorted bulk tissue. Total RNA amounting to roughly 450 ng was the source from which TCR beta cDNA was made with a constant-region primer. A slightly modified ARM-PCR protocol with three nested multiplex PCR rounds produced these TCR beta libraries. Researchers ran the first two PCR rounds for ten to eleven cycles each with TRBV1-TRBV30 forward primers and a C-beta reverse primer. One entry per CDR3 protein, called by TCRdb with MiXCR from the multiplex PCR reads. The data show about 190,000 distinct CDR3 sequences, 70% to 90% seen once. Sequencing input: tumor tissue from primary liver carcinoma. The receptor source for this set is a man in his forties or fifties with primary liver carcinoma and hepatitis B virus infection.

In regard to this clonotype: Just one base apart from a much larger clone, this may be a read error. The DNA for the CDR3 is TGTGTCAGTAGGCCCGTCGGGGGCACCGGGGAGCTGTTTTTT. Its protein product is CVSRPVGGTGELFF. The chain couples TRBV19 to TRBJ2-2; a weak D match, TRBD2 (6 bases). Germline assignment: CDR1 LNHDA and CDR2 SQIVND (reference sequence). The CDR3 is 14 residues long.

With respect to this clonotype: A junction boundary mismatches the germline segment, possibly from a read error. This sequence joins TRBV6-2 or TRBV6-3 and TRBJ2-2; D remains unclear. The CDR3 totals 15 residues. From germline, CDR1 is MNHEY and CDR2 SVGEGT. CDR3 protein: CASNWVASNTGELFF. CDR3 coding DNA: TGTGCCAGCAATTGGGTAGCCTCGAACACAGGGGAGCTGTTTTTT.

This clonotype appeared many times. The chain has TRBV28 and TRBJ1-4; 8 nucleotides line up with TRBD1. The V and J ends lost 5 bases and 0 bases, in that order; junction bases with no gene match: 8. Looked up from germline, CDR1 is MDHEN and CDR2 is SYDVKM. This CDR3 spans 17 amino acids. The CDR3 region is CASSGRDRSATNEKLFF. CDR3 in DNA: TGTGCCAGCAGTGGCCGGGACAGGAGTGCAACTAATGAAAAACTGTTTTTT.

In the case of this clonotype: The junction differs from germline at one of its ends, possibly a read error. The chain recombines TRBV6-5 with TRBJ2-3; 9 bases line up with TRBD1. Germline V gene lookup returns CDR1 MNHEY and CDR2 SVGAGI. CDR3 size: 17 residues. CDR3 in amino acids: CANSYGRTGGLTDRQFF. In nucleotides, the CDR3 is TGTGCCAACAGTTACGGTCGTACAGGGGGCCTCACAGATAGGCAGTTTTTT.

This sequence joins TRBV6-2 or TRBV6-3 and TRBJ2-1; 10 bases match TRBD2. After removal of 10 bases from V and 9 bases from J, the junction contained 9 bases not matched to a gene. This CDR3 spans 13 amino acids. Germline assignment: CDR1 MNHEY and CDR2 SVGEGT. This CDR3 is CANRTSGIGEQFF. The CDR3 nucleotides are TGTGCCAACAGGACTAGCGGCATCGGTGAGCAGTTCTTC.

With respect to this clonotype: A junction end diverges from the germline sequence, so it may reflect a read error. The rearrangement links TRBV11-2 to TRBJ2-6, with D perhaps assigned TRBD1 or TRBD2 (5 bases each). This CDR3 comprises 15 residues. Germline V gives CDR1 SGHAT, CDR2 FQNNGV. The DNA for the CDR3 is TGTGCCACTCAACGGCCGCGCTCTGGGACCAACCTCCTGACTTTC. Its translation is CATQRPRSGTNLLTF.

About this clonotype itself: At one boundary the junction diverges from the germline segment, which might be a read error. This CDR3 reads CSVLTNGANTGELFF. CDR3 sequence (DNA): TGCAGCGTTCTTACTAACGGGGCGAACACAGGGGAGCTGTTTTTT. The rearrangement uses TRBV29-1 and TRBJ2-2; D is possibly TRBD1 or TRBD2 (5 bases each). Germline CDR1 and CDR2: SQVTM and ANQGSEA. This CDR3 is built from 15 residues.

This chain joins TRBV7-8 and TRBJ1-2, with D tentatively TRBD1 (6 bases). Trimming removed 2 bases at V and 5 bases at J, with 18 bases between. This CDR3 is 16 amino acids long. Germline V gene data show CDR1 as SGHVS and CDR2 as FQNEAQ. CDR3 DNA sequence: TGTGCCAGCAGCTTATCGCACCAGGGGTTAGAGTATGGCTACACCTTC. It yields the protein CASSLSHQGLEYGYTF.

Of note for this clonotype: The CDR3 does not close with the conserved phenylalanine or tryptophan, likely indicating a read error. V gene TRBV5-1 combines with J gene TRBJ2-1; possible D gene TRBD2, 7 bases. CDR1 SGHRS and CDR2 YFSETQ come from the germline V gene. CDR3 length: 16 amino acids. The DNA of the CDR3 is TGCGCCAGCAGCTTGACCCTAGGGGGGGGCCACAATGAACAGTTCATC. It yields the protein CASSLTLGGGHNEQFI.

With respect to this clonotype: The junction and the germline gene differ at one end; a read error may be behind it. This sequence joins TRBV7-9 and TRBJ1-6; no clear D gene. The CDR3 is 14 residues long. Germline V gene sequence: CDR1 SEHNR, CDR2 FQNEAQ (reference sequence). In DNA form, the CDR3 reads TGTGCCATCAGCTCAGGCAGTTATAATTCACCCCTCCACTTT. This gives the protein CAISSGSYNSPLHF.

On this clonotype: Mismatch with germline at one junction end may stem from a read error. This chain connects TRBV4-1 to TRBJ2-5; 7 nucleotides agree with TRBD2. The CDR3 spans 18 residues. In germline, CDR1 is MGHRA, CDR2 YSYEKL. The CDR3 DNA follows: TGCACCAGCAGCTATTCAGGAGGCCCCGCTAGCGGCCAAGAGTCCCAGTACTTC. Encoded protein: CTSSYSGGPASGQESQYF.

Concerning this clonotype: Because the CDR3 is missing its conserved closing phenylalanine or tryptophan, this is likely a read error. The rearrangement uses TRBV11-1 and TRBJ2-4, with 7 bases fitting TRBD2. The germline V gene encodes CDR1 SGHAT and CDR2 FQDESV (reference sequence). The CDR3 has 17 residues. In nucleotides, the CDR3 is TGTGCCAGCAGCTTTCCCGGGACTGGCGGGAGCAAAGACATTCAGTACTTA. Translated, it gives CASSFPGTGGSKDIQYL.

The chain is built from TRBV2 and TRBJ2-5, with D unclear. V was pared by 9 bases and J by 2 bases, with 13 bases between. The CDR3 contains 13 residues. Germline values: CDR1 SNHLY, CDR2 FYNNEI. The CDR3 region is CARSRSVQETQYF. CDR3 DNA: TGTGCCAGATCGAGGTCCGTTCAAGAGACCCAGTACTTC.

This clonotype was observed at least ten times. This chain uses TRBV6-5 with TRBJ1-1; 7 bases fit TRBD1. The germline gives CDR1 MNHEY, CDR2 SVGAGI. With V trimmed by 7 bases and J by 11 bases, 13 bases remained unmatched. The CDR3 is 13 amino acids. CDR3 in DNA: TGTGCCAGCACCCAGACCCTACAGGGGAGGGCTTTCTTT. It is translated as CASTQTLQGRAFF.

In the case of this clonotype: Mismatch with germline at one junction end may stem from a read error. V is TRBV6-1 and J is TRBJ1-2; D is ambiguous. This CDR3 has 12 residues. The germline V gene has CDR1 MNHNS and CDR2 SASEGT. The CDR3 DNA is TGTGGCAACAGTGCCCCCCTATATGGGTACACCTTC. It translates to CGNSAPLYGYTF.

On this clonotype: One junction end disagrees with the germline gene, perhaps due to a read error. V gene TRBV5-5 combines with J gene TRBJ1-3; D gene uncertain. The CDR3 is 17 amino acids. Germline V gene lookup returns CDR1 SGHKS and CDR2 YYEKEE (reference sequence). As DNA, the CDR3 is TGTGCCAGCAGCGCCGGGTCGGATCTCTTTTCTGGAAACACCTTATATTTT. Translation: CASSAGSDLFSGNTLYF.

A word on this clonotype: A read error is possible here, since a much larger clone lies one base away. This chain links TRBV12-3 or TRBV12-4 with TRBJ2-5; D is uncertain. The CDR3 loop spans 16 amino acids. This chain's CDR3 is CVSSFSVQRVQETQYF. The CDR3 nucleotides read TGTGTCAGCAGTTTTTCGGTGCAACGAGTCCAAGAGACCCAGTACTTC.

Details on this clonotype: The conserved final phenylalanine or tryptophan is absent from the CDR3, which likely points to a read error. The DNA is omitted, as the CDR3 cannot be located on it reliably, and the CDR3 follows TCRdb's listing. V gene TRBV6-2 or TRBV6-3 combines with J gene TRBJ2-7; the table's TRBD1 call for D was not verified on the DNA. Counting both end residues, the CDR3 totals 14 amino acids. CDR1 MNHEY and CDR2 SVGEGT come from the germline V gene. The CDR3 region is CVSSLRDRVHEQHI.

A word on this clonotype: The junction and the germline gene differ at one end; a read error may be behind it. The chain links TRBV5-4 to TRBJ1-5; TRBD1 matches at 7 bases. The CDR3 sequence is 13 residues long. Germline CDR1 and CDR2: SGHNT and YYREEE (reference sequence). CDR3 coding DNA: TGTGTCAGCAGCGGGACAGAAAATCAGCCCCATCATTTT. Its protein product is CVSSGTENQPHHF. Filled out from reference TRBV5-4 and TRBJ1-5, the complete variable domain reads ETGVTQSPTHLIKTRGQQVTLRCSSQSGHNTVSWYQQALGQGPQFIFQYYREEENGRGNFPPRFSGLQFPNYSSELNVNALELDDSALYLCVSSGTENQPHHFGDGTRLSIL.

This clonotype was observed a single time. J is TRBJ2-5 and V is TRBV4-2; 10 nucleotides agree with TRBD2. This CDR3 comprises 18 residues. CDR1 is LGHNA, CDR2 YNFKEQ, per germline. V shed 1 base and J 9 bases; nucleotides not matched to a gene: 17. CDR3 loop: CASSQGLRSGRALGAQYF. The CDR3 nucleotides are TGTGCCAGCAGCCAAGGCCTCCGCAGCGGGAGGGCCTTGGGGGCCCAGTACTTC.

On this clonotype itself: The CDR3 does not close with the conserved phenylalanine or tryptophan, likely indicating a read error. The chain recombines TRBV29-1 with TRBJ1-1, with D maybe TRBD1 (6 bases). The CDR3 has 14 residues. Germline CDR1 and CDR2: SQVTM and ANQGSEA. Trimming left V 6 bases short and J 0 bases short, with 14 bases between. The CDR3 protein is CSVTGDAMNTEAFL. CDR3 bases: TGCAGCGTGACAGGAGATGCAATGAACACTGAAGCTTTCTTA.

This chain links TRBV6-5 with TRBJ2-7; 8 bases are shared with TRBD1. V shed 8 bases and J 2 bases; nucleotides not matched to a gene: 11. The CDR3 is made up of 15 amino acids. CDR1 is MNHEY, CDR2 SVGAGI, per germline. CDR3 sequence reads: CASGFGQGRAYEQYF. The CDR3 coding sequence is TGTGCCAGCGGGTTTGGACAGGGAAGAGCCTACGAGCAGTACTTC.

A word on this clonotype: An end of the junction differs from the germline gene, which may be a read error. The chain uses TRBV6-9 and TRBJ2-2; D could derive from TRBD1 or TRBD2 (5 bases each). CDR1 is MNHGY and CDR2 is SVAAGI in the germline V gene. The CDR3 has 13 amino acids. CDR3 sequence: CASARVGTGKLFF. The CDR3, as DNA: TGTGCCAGCGCCAGGGTGGGCACCGGGAAGCTGTTTTTT.

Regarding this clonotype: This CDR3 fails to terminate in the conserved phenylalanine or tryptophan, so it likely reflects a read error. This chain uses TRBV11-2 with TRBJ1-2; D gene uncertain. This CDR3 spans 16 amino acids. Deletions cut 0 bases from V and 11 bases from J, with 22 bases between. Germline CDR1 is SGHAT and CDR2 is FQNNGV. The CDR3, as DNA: TGTGCCAGCAGCTTAGATTCGGTAACCTATTCTCGAGGATACACCATC. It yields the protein CASSLDSVTYSRGYTI.

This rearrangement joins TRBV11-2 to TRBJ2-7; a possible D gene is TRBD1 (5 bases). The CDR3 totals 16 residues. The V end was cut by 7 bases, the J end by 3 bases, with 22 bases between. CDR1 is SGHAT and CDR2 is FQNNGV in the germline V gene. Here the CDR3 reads CASILARGPFDYEQYF. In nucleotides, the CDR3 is TGTGCCAGCATTTTAGCAAGGGGCCCCTTTGACTACGAGCAGTACTTC.

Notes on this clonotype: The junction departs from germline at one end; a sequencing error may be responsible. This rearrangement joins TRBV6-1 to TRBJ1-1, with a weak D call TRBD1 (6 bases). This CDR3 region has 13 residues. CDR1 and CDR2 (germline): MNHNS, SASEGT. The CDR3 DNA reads TGTGTCAGCAGTGCACAGGGTAGGAATGAAGCTTTCTTT. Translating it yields CVSSAQGRNEAFF.

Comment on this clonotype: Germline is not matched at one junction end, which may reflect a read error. The CDR3 protein is CSAEADRGRAETQYF. The DNA of the CDR3 is TGTAGCGCTGAAGCGGACAGAGGGCGAGCAGAGACCCAGTACTTC. The chain carries TRBV29-1 and TRBJ2-5, with D tentatively TRBD1 (6 bases). The germline V gene encodes CDR1 SQVTM and CDR2 ANQGSEA. The CDR3 spans 15 residues.

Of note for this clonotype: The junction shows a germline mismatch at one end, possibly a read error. The CDR3 DNA sequence: TGTGCCAGCGGGGATAGGAGTTCTGGGACCAACGTCCTGACTTTC. Translating it yields CASGDRSSGTNVLTF. This rearrangement joins TRBV12-3 or TRBV12-4 to TRBJ2-6; D gene uncertain. This CDR3 has 15 amino acids.